This T cell receptor (beta chain) was sequenced in a study of T-cell reconstitution after alpha-beta-depleted transplantation in children. Trimming removed 7 bases at V and 4 bases at J, with 14 bases between. In germline, CDR1 is LNHDA, CDR2 SQIVND (reference sequence). This CDR3 has 14 amino acids. The authors prepared the TCRbeta library with unique molecular identifiers. TCRdb called the PCR reads again in MiXCR, with one record for every CDR3 protein. Of over 200,000 distinct CDR3 sequences in the sample, roughly a tenth are singletons; the top ten hold over 5%. In its sample, this clonotype was seen many times.

The chain has TRBV19 and TRBJ1-5; D call uncertain. The TCR was taken from a human donor who donated a stem cell graft to a child with acute lymphoblastic leukemia. Here the sequenced sample was PBMCs from the stem cell graft donor, taken from the stem cell graft. The chain's CDR3 is CASKSVERNQPQHF. In DNA form, the CDR3 reads TGTGCCAGTAAATCCGTGGAGAGGAATCAGCCCCAGCATTTT.